The rows below give T cell receptor beta chains drawn from one sample of a study of blood T cell repertoires in COVID-19. Profiled with immunoSEQ multiplex PCR; TCRdb holds only in-frame clones, not every one. The profile shows roughly 160,000 clones, over 75% of them singletons. The material sequenced was PBMCs or T cells enriched from blood (not recorded which). The receptors come from a woman between 50 and 59 years old who had recovered from COVID-19. CDR3s include the opening cysteine and the closing phenylalanine or tryptophan. The D gene is left open where the match is weak. Where a row states a size, it is once, few, many or the class of an expanded clone; other rows omit it.

D	V	length	size	J	DNA	CDR3
TRBD2	TRBV7-9	15	NA	TRBJ2-3	TGTGCCAGCAGTTATGCTAGCGGTAGCACAGATACGCAGTATTTT	CASSYASGSTDTQYF
TRBD2	TRBV6-1	15	NA	TRBJ2-7	TGTGCCAGCAGTCAGTTAGCGGGAGCACCCTACGAGCAGTACTTC	CASSQLAGAPYEQYF
TRBD1	TRBV6-5	15	NA	TRBJ1-5	TGTGCCAGCAGTTTGGACAGGGCCGGCAATCAGCCCCAGCATTTT	CASSLDRAGNQPQHF
NA	TRBV18	14	few	TRBJ1-5	TGTGCCAGCTCAGCCAACCAGGGCCGGGAGCCCCAGCATTTT	CASSANQGREPQHF
NA	TRBV5-5	16	NA	TRBJ1-5	TGTGCCAGCAGCTTGGCGGGGTTCTATAGCAATCAGCCCCAGCATTTT	CASSLAGFYSNQPQHF
TRBD1	TRBV15	15	NA	TRBJ2-7	TGTGCCACCAGTTTACCGGGACAGGGGGCGTGGGAGCAGTACTTC	CATSLPGQGAWEQYF
NA	TRBV7-9	14	NA	TRBJ1-2	TGTGCCAGCAGCTTATCGATCAGGGCGGACGGCTACACCTTC	CASSLSIRADGYTF
NA	TRBV15	16	NA	TRBJ2-5	TGTGCCACCAGCAGAGATTGGGCGGGTGGAGGGGAGACCCAGTACTTC	CATSRDWAGGGETQYF
NA	TRBV18	14	few	TRBJ1-4	TGTGCCAGCTCACCAGGGCCAACTAATGAAAAACTGTTTTTT	CASSPGPTNEKLFF
TRBD1	TRBV24-1	15	NA	TRBJ1-1	TGTGCCACCAGTGACAAACAGGGGGCAAACACTGAAGCTTTCTTT	CATSDKQGANTEAFF
TRBD2	TRBV7-2	14	NA	TRBJ2-7	TGTGCCAGCAGCCACGGGGCGGGAGGGAGCGAGCAGTACTTC	CASSHGAGGSEQYF